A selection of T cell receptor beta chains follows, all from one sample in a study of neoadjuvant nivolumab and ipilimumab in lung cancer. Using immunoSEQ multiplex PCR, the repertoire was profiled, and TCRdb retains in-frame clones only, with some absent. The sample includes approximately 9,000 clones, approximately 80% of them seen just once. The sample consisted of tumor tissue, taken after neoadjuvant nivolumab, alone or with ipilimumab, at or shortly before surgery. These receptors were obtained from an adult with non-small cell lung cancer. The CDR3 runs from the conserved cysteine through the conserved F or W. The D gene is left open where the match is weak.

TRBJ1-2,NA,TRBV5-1,CASKVAGTGYGYTF
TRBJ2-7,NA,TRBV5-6,CASSLGVEDEQYF
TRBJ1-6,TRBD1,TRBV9,CASSQLTGADSPLHF
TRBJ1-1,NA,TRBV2,CASSGQTGGIAEAFF
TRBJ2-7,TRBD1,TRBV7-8,CASSQPGQGTYEQYF
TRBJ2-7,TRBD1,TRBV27,CASSVTGGRNYEQYF
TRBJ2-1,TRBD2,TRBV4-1,CASSQDMGGRFYNEQFF
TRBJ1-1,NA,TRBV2,CASRKQDTEAFF
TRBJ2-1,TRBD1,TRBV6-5,CASSYTYRGHNEQFF
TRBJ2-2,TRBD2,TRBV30,CAWSTFSGGGRFVTGELFF
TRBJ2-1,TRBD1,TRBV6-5,CASSRGQLLGNEQFF
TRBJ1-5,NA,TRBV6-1,CASLMNSNQPQHF
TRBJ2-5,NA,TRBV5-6,CASSLSETQYF
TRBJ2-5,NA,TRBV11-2,CASSLSGPQRETQYF
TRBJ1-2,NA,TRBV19,CASSTRGVAYGYTF
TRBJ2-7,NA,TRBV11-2,CASLGGGRSYEQYF
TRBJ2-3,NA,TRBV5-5,CASSPKLGSFTDTQYF
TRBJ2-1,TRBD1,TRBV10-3,CAISEVPGGEQFF
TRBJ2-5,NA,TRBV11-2,CAIAGAGETQYF
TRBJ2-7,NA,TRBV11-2,CASSLGYSAEQYF
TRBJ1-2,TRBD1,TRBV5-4,CASSLAGQGGYTF
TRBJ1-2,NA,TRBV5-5,CASSFSYANYGYTF
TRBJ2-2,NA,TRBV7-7,CASSPVNTGELFF
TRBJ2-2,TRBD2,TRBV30,CAWRWGSGTGELFF
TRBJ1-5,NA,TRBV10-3,CAISDSNQPQHF
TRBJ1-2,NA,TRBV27,CASSLLGTRGFNYGYTF
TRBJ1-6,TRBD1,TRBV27,CASKRTGSSSPLHF
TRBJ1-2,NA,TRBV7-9,CASSSGEEGYTF
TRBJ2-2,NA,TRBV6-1,CASSDEETRDTGELFF
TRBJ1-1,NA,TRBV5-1,CASSLAGTNPEAFF
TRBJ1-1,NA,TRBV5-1,CASRSAGASLAFF
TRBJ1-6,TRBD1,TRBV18,CASSPTGTAYNSPLHF
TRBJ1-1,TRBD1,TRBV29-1,CSVAQGGINTEAFF
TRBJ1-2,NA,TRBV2,CASRGLEHYGYTF
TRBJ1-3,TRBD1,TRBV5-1,CASSLDPGQRYSGNTIYF
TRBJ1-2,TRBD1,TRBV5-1,CASEVTGGAGGYTF
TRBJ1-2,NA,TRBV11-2,CASSPGGGAFYGYTF
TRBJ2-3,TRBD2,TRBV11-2,CASSFTGGFLDTQYF
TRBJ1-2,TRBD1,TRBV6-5,CASRIGQGYRSGYTF